The 6 T cell receptor beta chains given below trace back to one sample, sequenced in a study of PD-L1 blockade in urothelial cancer. Time point noted: peripheral blood 6 weeks after treatment start. Assay: immunoSEQ multiplex PCR; the TCRdb copy retains only in-frame clones and omits some. This sample has roughly 100,000 clones, with 75% to 90% found just once. Sample: PBMCs, taken around atezolizumab (anti-PD-L1) treatment. All receptors derive from a man in his 70s with urothelial cancer.

This chain uses TRBV29-1 with TRBJ1-2; a possible D gene is TRBD1 (6 bases). Germline loops: CDR1 SQVTM, CDR2 ANQGSEA. Trimming left V 6 bases short and J 3 bases short, with 14 bases between. The CDR3 extends over 13 amino acids. CDR3 amino acids: CSVEQGSYYGYTF. CDR3 nucleotides: TGCAGCGTAGAACAGGGAAGCTACTATGGCTACACCTTC.

The chain carries TRBV7-2 and TRBJ2-7; 8 nucleotides align to TRBD2. This CDR3 contains 16 residues. After removal of 2 bases from V and 0 bases from J, the junction contained 6 bases not matched to a gene. Germline assignment: CDR1 SGHTA and CDR2 FQGNSA. The CDR3 DNA reads TGTGCCAGCAGCTTACAGGCTAGCGGGTCCTCCTACGAGCAGTACTTC. This gives the protein CASSLQASGSSYEQYF.

This rearrangement joins TRBV7-9 to TRBJ1-1; weak D call: TRBD1 (6 bases). The germline V gene has CDR1 SEHNR and CDR2 FQNEAQ (reference sequence). V was cut by 5 bases and J by 3 bases, with 19 bases left in between. This CDR3 comprises 16 residues. This CDR3 reads CASSPKQGGGDTEAFF. Written as DNA, the CDR3 is TGTGCCAGCAGCCCCAAGCAAGGGGGAGGGGACACTGAAGCTTTCTTT.

The V and J genes are TRBV2 and TRBJ1-5, with D uncertain. Germline values: CDR1 SNHLY, CDR2 FYNNEI. This CDR3 spans 16 amino acids. V was pared by 2 bases and J by 2 bases, with 13 bases between. The CDR3, as DNA: TGTGCCAGCAGTGAACGCAGTCCCCAAGGCAATCAGCCCCAGCATTTT. The encoded protein is CASSERSPQGNQPQHF.

This sequence joins TRBV30 and TRBJ2-1, with D possibly TRBD2 on 5 matching bases. Germline-derived CDR1 and CDR2 are GTSNPN and SVGIG (reference sequence). Trimming left V 3 bases short and J 3 bases short, with 15 bases between. The CDR3 runs to 15 residues. CDR3 DNA sequence: TGTGCCTGGAGATTGAGAATAGCGCGCTACAATGAGCAGTTCTTC. Its protein is CAWRLRIARYNEQFF.

The CDR3 region is CASSLGRTGENRVDGYTF. CDR3 sequence (DNA): TGTGCCAGCAGCTTAGGGAGAACCGGCGAGAACAGGGTAGATGGCTACACCTTC. The chain couples TRBV7-8 to TRBJ1-2; a weak D match, TRBD1 (6 bases). Trimming left V 1 base short and J 6 bases short, with 24 bases between. Germline V lookup: CDR1 SGHVS, CDR2 FQNEAQ. The CDR3 has 18 residues.